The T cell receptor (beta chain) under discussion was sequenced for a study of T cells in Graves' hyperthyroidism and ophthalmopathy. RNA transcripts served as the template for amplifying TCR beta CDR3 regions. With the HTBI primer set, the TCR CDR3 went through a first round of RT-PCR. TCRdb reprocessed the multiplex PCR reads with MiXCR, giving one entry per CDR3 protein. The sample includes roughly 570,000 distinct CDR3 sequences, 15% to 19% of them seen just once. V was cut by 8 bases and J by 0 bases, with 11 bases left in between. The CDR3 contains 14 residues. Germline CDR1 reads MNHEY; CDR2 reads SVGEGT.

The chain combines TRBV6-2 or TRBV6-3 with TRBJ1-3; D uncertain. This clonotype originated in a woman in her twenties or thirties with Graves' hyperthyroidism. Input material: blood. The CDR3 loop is CASYKLNSGNTIYF. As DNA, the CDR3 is TGTGCCAGCTATAAGCTGAACTCTGGAAACACCATATATTTT.